This T cell receptor beta chain was identified in a study of T-cell reconstitution after alpha-beta-depleted transplantation in children. Study-level findings and limits: About two months after transplant, alpha-beta T cells reportedly came from several hundred expanded graft clones.

Unique molecular identifiers featured in how the TCRbeta library was prepared. TCRdb processed the PCR reads anew with MiXCR; each CDR3 protein has one entry. The sample yields 200,000 or so distinct CDR3 sequences, 7% to 9% seen once. This clonotype was counted ten times or more. Its antigen is not known. Germline CDR1 reads SGDLS; CDR2 reads YYNGEE. The length of the CDR3 is 14 residues. Unmatched junction bases numbered 8, after V lost 3 bases and J lost 9 bases. The clonotype comes from a male patient aged 2-15 years who had a stem cell transplant for acute myeloid leukemia, so the T cells may come from the graft donor. The source material was PBMCs, mostly from graft donor cells, sampled 360 days after TCRalphabeta/CD19-depleted stem cell transplant. This chain links TRBV9 with TRBJ2-1, with 8 bases lining up with TRBD2. Here the CDR3 DNA reads TGTGCCAGCAGCGCTCCGCGGGGGGCGAGTGAGCAGTTCTTC. This codes for CASSAPRGASEQFF.